This T cell receptor beta chain comes out of a study of OX40 agonist ivuxolimab in advanced cancers. In the study overall: Melanoma, hepatocellular carcinoma, head and neck or renal cell cancer occurred in dose-escalation patients. Aged about 23 to 90 with a mean of roughly 63 years, they were 75% to 85% male. Partial responses were observed in three patients, of whom one had hepatocellular carcinoma and two had cutaneous melanoma.

The CDR3 loop spans 12 amino acids. Germline V gives CDR1 SEHNR, CDR2 FQNEAQ (reference sequence). With 5 bases removed from V and 3 bases from J, the gap between germline ends came to 8 bases. Sequenced by immunoSEQ multiplex PCR; TCRdb stores in-frame clones only, minus some. The top ten clones hold 14% to 15% of a sample with about 45,000 clones, about four fifths of them seen once. This receptor was identified in an adult with an advanced solid tumor such as melanoma, head and neck, liver or kidney cancer. The rearrangement links TRBV7-9 to TRBJ2-7, with no clear D. The specimen was CD4+ or CD8+ T cells sorted from blood, collected in a trial of the OX40 agonist ivuxolimab. This CDR3 is CASSPAFYEQYF. The CDR3 DNA reads as TGTGCCAGCAGCCCAGCCTTCTACGAGCAGTACTTC.